This TCR beta chain emerged from a study of T cell changes during pregnancy in multiple sclerosis. Sequenced by immunoSEQ multiplex PCR; TCRdb stores in-frame clones only, minus some. The sample carries some 37,000 clones, more than 75% recorded once. Looked up from germline, CDR1 is LNHDA and CDR2 is SQIVND (reference sequence). This CDR3 has 14 amino acids. V shed 8 bases and J 2 bases; nucleotides not matched to a gene: 7. The V gene is TRBV19, the J gene TRBJ2-3, with 7 bases lining up with TRBD2. The clonotype originates from a female donor with multiple sclerosis, enrolled in a pregnancy study. Specimen: CD4+ T cells from peripheral blood mononuclear cells, collected in the first trimester of pregnancy. The CDR3: CASRRDYSTDTQYF. The CDR3 region has the DNA TGTGCCAGTCGCCGGGACTATTCCACAGATACGCAGTATTTT.